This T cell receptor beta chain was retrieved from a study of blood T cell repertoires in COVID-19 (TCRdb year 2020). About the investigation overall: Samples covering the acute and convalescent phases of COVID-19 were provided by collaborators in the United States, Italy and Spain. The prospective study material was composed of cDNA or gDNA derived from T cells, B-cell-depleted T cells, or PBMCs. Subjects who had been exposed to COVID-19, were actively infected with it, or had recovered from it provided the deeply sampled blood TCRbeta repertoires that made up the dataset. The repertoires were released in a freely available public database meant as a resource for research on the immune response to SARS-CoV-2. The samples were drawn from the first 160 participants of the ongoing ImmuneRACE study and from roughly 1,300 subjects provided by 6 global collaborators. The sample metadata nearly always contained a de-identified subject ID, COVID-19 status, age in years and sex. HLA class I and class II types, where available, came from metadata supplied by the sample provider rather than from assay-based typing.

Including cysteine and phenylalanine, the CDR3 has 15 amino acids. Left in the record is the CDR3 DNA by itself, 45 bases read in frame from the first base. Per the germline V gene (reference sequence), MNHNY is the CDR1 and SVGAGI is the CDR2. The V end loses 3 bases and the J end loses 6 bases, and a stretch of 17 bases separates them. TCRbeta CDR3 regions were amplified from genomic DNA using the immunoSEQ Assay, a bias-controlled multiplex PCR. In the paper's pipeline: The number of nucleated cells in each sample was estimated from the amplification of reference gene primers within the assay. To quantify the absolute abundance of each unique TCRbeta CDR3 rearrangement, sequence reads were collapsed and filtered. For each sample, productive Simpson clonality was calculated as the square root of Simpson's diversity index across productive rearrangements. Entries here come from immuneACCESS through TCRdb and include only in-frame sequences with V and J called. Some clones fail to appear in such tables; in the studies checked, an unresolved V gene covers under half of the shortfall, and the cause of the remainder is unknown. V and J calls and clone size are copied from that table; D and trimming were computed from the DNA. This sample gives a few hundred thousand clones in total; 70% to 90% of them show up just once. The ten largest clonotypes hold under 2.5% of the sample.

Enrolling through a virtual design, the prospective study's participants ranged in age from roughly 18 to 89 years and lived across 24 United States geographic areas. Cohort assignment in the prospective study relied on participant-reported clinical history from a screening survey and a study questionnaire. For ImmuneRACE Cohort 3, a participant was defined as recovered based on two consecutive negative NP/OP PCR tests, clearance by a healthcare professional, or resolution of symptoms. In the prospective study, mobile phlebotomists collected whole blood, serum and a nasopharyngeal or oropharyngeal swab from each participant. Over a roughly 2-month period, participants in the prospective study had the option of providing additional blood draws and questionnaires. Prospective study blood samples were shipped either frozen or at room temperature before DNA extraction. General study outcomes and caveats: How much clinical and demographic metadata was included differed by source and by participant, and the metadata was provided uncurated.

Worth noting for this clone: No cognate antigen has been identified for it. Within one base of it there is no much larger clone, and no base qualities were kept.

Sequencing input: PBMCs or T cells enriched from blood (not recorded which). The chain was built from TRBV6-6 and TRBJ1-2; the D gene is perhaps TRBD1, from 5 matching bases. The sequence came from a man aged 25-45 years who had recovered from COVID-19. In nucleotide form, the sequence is TGTGCCAGCAGTTATTCGAGGCCCAGGGCGGATGGCTACACCTTC. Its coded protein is CASSYSRPRADGYTF.